These 9 T cell receptor beta chains were all obtained from the same sample, sequenced in a study of cytomegalovirus exposure and HLA in healthy donors (dated by TCRdb to about 2017). The library was produced with the immunoSEQ multiplex PCR assay. For the multiplex PCR, a mixture combining 60 forward primers for TCR Vbeta segments and 13 reverse primers for TCR Jbeta segments was used. TCRdb took this table from immuneACCESS and kept in-frame rearrangements with V and J called. Such tables lack part of the clones; where checked against another copy, unresolved V genes explain under half of the gap, and the rest is unexplained. The sample profile shows about 140,000 clones; nearly 80% of them were found once. Approximately 14% of the sample rests with the top ten. Sequencing was performed on PBMCs. The receptors here all came from a woman aged 35 to 49 in good health and CMV-seronegative.

This sequence joins TRBV12-5 and TRBJ2-5, with TRBD2 as a possible D gene (5 bases). V was cut by 5 bases and J by 5 bases, with 12 bases left in between. Germline V gene sequence: CDR1 LGHNT, CDR2 FRNRAP. The CDR3 extends over 13 amino acids. The CDR3 sequence: CASGPPGEETQYF. For the CDR3, the DNA is TGTGCTAGTGGTCCACCCGGGGAGGAGACCCAGTACTTC.

DNA of the CDR3: TGTGCCAGCAGCTTATCGACAGGGTCCAGCACCATATATTTT. Amino acids: CASSLSTGSSTIYF. The V call is TRBV7-8, the J call TRBJ1-3, with 7 bases lining up with TRBD1. The V segment lost 2 bases and the J segment 9 bases; nucleotides outside the gene matches: 7. This CDR3 comprises 14 residues. CDR1 SGHVS and CDR2 FQNEAQ come from the germline V gene.

The rearrangement joins TRBV28 to TRBJ1-1, with no clear D. The CDR3 spans 13 residues. V dropped 8 bases and J dropped 1 base, with 11 bases sitting between them. Germline V gene data show CDR1 as MDHEN and CDR2 as SYDVKM. The CDR3 protein is CASRGQTNTEAFF. As DNA, the CDR3 is TGTGCCAGCCGTGGGCAAACGAACACTGAAGCTTTCTTT. Supplemented by reference TRBV28 and TRBJ1-1, the full variable domain reads DVKVTQSSRYLVKRTGEKVFLECVQDMDHENMFWYRQDPGLGLRLIYFSYDVKMKEKGDIPEGYSVSREKKERFSLILESASTNQTSMYLCASRGQTNTEAFFGQGTRLTVV.

This rearrangement joins TRBV10-1 to TRBJ2-5; 14 bases are a match to TRBD2. The J segment lost 4 bases and the V segment lost 8 bases, leaving 9 bases of the junction unmatched. CDR1 is WNHNN and CDR2 is SYGVQD in the germline V gene (reference sequence). The CDR3 is made up of 16 amino acids. The CDR3 region has the DNA TGCGCCAGCCGACTAGCGGGAGGGCCTAGGGCAGAGACCCAGTACTTC. It translates to CASRLAGGPRAETQYF.

The chain employs TRBV9 and TRBJ2-1, with D maybe TRBD1 (6 bases). Trimming removed 3 bases from V and 7 bases from J, with 26 bases in between. CDR1 and CDR2 (germline): SGDLS, YYNGEE. The CDR3 totals 18 residues. This chain's CDR3 is CASSEDPRGPYSGNEQFF. The CDR3 bases are TGTGCCAGCAGCGAGGACCCCAGGGGACCTTACTCGGGAAATGAGCAGTTCTTC.

This chain joins TRBV6-6 and TRBJ2-1; the D is unclear. Germline values: CDR1 MNHNY, CDR2 SVGAGI (reference sequence). The length of the CDR3 is 14 residues. The V and J ends lost 2 bases and 3 bases respectively, with 8 bases between them. The CDR3 region has the DNA TGTGCCAGCAGTTACGTGGCGGTCTACAATGAGCAGTTCTTC. It is translated as CASSYVAVYNEQFF.

This clone was detected only a few times. The gene calls are TRBV5-1 and TRBJ2-7; a possible D gene is TRBD2 (6 bases). The length of the CDR3 is 16 residues. CDR1 and CDR2 from the germline V gene are SGHRS and YFSETQ. Trimming pared 0 bases from V and 0 bases from J, leaving 13 bases between. CDR3 in amino acids: CASSLVPGGVSYEQYF. The DNA of the CDR3 is TGCGCCAGCAGCTTGGTTCCCGGGGGAGTCTCCTACGAGCAGTACTTC.

This clone was seen more than once but under ten times. The CDR3 DNA is TGTGCCAGCTCACCGGGACAGGGGTTTGAAGCTTTCTTT. Protein product: CASSPGQGFEAFF. V is TRBV18 and J is TRBJ1-1; TRBD1 aligns across 10 bases. CDR3 length: 13 amino acids. After removal of 3 bases from V and 7 bases from J, the junction contained 2 bases not matched to a gene. The germline CDR1 and CDR2 sequences are KGHSH and LQKENI.

The chain links TRBV19 to TRBJ2-5; a weak D match, TRBD1 (7 bases). Germline V lookup: CDR1 LNHDA, CDR2 SQIVND (reference sequence). This CDR3 has 13 residues. Trimming took 6 bases from V and 5 from J, leaving 13 bases between them. The CDR3 spells CASSQGGGETQYF. The CDR3 nucleotides read TGTGCCAGTAGCCAGGGGGGCGGTGAGACCCAGTACTTC.